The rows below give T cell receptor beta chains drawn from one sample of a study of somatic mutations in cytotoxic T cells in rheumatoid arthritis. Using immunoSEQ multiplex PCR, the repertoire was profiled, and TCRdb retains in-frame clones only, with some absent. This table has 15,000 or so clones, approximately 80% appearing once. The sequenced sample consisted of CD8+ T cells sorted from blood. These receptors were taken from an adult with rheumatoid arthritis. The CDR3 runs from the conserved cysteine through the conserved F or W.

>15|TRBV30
CAWSGEGPWNSPLHF
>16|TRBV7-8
CASSTPSGGGGDIQYF
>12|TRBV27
CASQQGGQPQHF
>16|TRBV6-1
CASSEVRGANTGELFF
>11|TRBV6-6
CASNTAYEQYF
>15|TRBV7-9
CASSLLRGGDDTQYF
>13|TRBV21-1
CASRARDNEKLFF
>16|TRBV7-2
CASSSGVGNTVETQYF
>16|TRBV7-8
CASSLQMGVGDDTQYF
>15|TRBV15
CATSGDRPSGNTIYF
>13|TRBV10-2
CASSESKGQPQHF
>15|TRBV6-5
CASSYGGGPTDTQYF
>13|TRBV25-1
CASRASIADTQYF